Below, 32 T cell receptor beta chains from the same sample are listed, as sequenced in a study of blood T cells in healthy people across ages. The use of a sample-barcoded 5' primer and a J-beta primer mix characterized a second PCR of 7 to 11 cycles. TCRdb passed the 5' RACE reads through MiXCR, listing each CDR3 protein once. The sample yields more than 500,000 distinct CDR3 sequences, about 29% seen once. These sequences were also reported in another study, on T cells of mothers and their children.

Input material: blood. These receptors were collected from a boy under 10 years old in good health.

This clonotype has only a few counts. At one end, the junction sequence differs from germline, possibly due to a read error. The rearrangement links TRBV6-2 or TRBV6-3 to TRBJ2-6, with D possibly being TRBD1 (5 bases). The CDR3 runs 14 residues. Germline V gene data show CDR1 as MNHEY and CDR2 as SVGEGT. The CDR3 nucleotides read TGTGCCAGCAGTTACAGTTCTGGGGCCAACGTCCCGACTTTC. Its protein is CASSYSSGANVPTF.

This clonotype was detected a few times. The chain recombines TRBV20-1 with TRBJ2-5; D gene ambiguous. Germline CDR1 and CDR2: DFQATT and SNEGSKA (reference sequence). Trimming removed 3 bases at V and 2 bases at J, with 10 bases between. There are 13 residues in the CDR3. CDR3 residues: CSASEGNQETQYF. DNA of the CDR3: TGCAGTGCTAGTGAAGGGAATCAAGAGACCCAGTACTTC.

The rearrangement uses TRBV6-6 and TRBJ2-5, with D tentatively TRBD2 (5 bases). Trimming took 3 bases from V and 5 from J, leaving 10 bases between them. This CDR3 has 13 amino acids. Germline V gene lookup returns CDR1 MNHNY and CDR2 SVGAGI (reference sequence). CDR3 sequence (DNA): TGTGCCAGCAGTTATAGGGAGTGGGAGACCCAGTACTTC. Translated: CASSYREWETQYF.

The chain joins TRBV6-1 to TRBJ1-1, with no clear D. V lost 5 bases and J 4 bases, leaving 14 bases between the germline ends. Germline V gene sequence: CDR1 MNHNS, CDR2 SASEGT. This CDR3 has 14 residues. The CDR3: CASSFTPEGTEAFF. As DNA, the CDR3 is TGTGCCAGCAGTTTTACACCGGAGGGCACTGAAGCTTTCTTT.

This clonotype has a handful of counts. V is TRBV27 and J is TRBJ2-7; weak D call: TRBD2 (6 bases). CDR1 and CDR2 (germline): MNHEY, SMNVEV (reference sequence). This CDR3 is 14 amino acids long. Trimming took 3 bases from V and 6 from J, leaving 15 bases between them. The CDR3: CASSFAGNFGEQYF. In DNA form, the CDR3 reads TGTGCCAGCAGTTTCGCGGGGAACTTCGGCGAGCAGTACTTC.

The rearrangement uses TRBV6-1 and TRBJ2-4; no definite D call. Looked up from germline, CDR1 is MNHNS and CDR2 is SASEGT. Trimming stripped 4 bases from V and 7 bases from J, with 11 bases between. This CDR3 is built from 13 residues. The DNA for the CDR3 is TGTGCCAGCAGTGGAGGCCGGAATAACATTCAGTACTTC. Residues: CASSGGRNNIQYF.

J is TRBJ1-1 and V is TRBV7-9; 7 nucleotides line up with TRBD1. The germline V gene has CDR1 SEHNR and CDR2 FQNEAQ (reference sequence). The ends lost 3 bases at V and 5 bases at J; junction bases unmatched: 9. This CDR3 comprises 15 residues. CDR3 protein: CASSFSDRVWTEAFF. The CDR3 bases are TGTGCCAGCAGCTTTTCCGACAGGGTTTGGACTGAAGCTTTCTTT.

A few counts support this clonotype. The rearrangement uses TRBV30 and TRBJ1-6; D unclear. The germline V and J ends were trimmed by 2 bases and 11 bases, with 10 bases remaining between them. The CDR3 is 12 residues long. Germline V gene data show CDR1 as GTSNPN and CDR2 as SVGIG (reference sequence). In DNA form, the CDR3 reads TGTGCCTGGAGTTATCGAGAGCCACCCCTCCACTTT. Its translation: CAWSYREPPLHF.

This clonotype was detected only a few times. The chain joins TRBV30 to TRBJ1-1, with 7 nucleotides matching TRBD1. This CDR3 has 12 residues. V shed 5 bases and J 11 bases; nucleotides not matched to a gene: 11. The germline V gene encodes CDR1 GTSNPN and CDR2 SVGIG (reference sequence). CDR3 protein: CAWSRAGTAAFF. CDR3 coding DNA: TGTGCCTGGTCCCGGGCCGGGACAGCGGCTTTCTTT.

This clonotype was found once. The CDR3 sequence is CAMDIQDRGDEKLFF. DNA for the CDR3: TGTGCGATGGATATCCAGGACAGGGGAGATGAAAAACTGTTTTTT. The rearrangement uses TRBV30 and TRBJ1-4, with 9 bases lining up with TRBD1. The CDR3 totals 15 residues. Per the germline V gene, CDR1 is GTSNPN and CDR2 is SVGIG (reference sequence).

The sample holds one count of this clonotype. The chain joins TRBV6-6 to TRBJ1-3; no reliable D call. Trimming took 8 bases from V and 3 from J, leaving 14 bases between them. The CDR3 spans 14 residues. Germline values: CDR1 MNHNY, CDR2 SVGAGI (reference sequence). The CDR3 coding sequence is TGTGCCAGCTTAATGTCCGGAGGTGGAAACACCATATATTTT. This codes for CASLMSGGGNTIYF.

This clonotype occurred a few times. The chain has TRBV7-2 and TRBJ1-2, with D possibly being TRBD1 (6 bases). This CDR3 contains 14 residues. Trimming took off 1 base at V and 5 bases at J, with 11 bases between the two ends. CDR1 is SGHTA, CDR2 FQGNSA, per germline. CDR3 sequence: CASSLVARGYGYTF. CDR3 nucleotides: TGTGCCAGCAGCTTAGTGGCCAGGGGTTATGGCTACACCTTC.

The chain uses TRBV25-1 and TRBJ2-5; TRBD2 agrees at 8 bases. CDR3 length equals 15 residues. V was clipped by 1 base and J by 5 bases; unmatched bases: 6. Germline CDR1 is MGHDK and CDR2 is SYGVNS. In DNA form, the CDR3 reads TGTGCCAGCAGTGAATCAACGGGGGGGCCGGAGACCCAGTACTTC. Protein: CASSESTGGPETQYF.

The chain links TRBV7-9 to TRBJ2-7; 9 bases fit TRBD1. Losses at the gene ends were 5 bases for V and 3 bases for J; bases not matched to a gene: 5. This CDR3 has 14 amino acids. Per the germline V gene, CDR1 is SEHNR and CDR2 is FQNEAQ (reference sequence). Here the CDR3 DNA reads TGTGCCAGCAGCCCTCGGGGACAGGGCTACGAGCAGTACTTC. Translation: CASSPRGQGYEQYF.

This clonotype occurred a few times. This sequence joins TRBV5-1 and TRBJ2-6, with D maybe TRBD2 (6 bases). CDR3 length: 19 amino acids. Germline loops: CDR1 SGHRS, CDR2 YFSETQ. V was trimmed by 3 bases and J by 0 bases, leaving 19 bases between them. The CDR3 DNA follows: TGCGCCAGCAGCTCCGCCGGGGACTCTAACCTCTCTGGGGCCAACGTCCTGACTTTC. This sequence encodes CASSSAGDSNLSGANVLTF.

Worth noting for this clonotype: A junction end diverges from the germline sequence, so it may reflect a read error. V is TRBV4-2 and J is TRBJ2-1, with D possibly being TRBD1 (5 bases). The CDR3 is 12 residues long. Germline lookup yields CDR1 LGHNA and CDR2 YNFKEQ. CDR3 region: CASSQARAARVF. As DNA, the CDR3 is TGTGCCAGCAGCCAAGCCCGGGCAGCCAGGGTCTTC.

This clonotype was seen a handful of times. This chain uses TRBV29-1 with TRBJ2-2; 11 positions match TRBD1. J lost 7 bases, V lost 6 bases, and 10 bases had no gene match. The germline V gene has CDR1 SQVTM and CDR2 ANQGSEA. The CDR3 extends over 15 amino acids. CDR3 bases: TGCAGCGTACATGGACAGGGGGCTTTAGGCGGGGAGCTGTTTTTT. Translating gives CSVHGQGALGGELFF.

This clonotype was counted only a few times. The J gene is TRBJ2-2, the V gene TRBV12-3 or TRBV12-4; possibly TRBD1 or TRBD2 for D (5 bases each). Trimming stripped 6 bases from V and 5 bases from J, with 13 bases between. This CDR3 contains 14 residues. The CDR3 DNA follows: TGTGCCAGCAGATTACCTGGGGGAACCGGGGAGCTGTTTTTT. Translating it yields CASRLPGGTGELFF.

In this sample, this clonotype turned up a few times. Possible read error: a much larger clone is one base away. This chain joins TRBV28 and TRBJ2-6; tentative D call: TRBD1 (5 bases). The CDR3 has 13 amino acids. Per the germline V gene, CDR1 is MDHEN and CDR2 is SYDVKM. CDR3 in amino acids: CASTGSGASVLTF. The CDR3 nucleotides read TGTGCCAGCACCGGCTCTGGGGCCAGCGTCCTGACTTTC.

The sample holds a few counts of this clonotype. The V and J genes are TRBV5-1 and TRBJ1-1, with a tentative D call TRBD1 (6 bases). Deletions cut 4 bases from V and 5 bases from J, with 15 bases between. Looked up from germline, CDR1 is SGHRS and CDR2 is YFSETQ. The CDR3 covers 14 residues. CDR3 sequence reads: CASSPTGLETEAFF. The DNA for the CDR3 is TGCGCCAGCAGCCCCACAGGGTTGGAGACTGAAGCTTTCTTT.

The chain uses TRBV29-1 and TRBJ2-5, with D possibly being TRBD1 (5 bases). The ends were cut back, 4 bases at V and 1 base at J, with 10 bases in the middle. This CDR3 has 13 amino acids. Looked up from germline, CDR1 is SQVTM and CDR2 is ANQGSEA. Written as DNA, the CDR3 is TGCAGCGTTGGTGGACAATTCCAAGAGACCCAGTACTTC. Translated: CSVGGQFQETQYF. The full variable domain, in which reference TRBV29-1 and TRBJ2-5 provide the parts outside the CDR3, is SAVISQKPSRDICQRGTSLTIQCQVDSQVTMMFWYRQQPGQSLTLIATANQGSEATYESGFVIDKFPISRPNLTFSTLTVSNMSPEDSSIYLCSVGGQFQETQYFGPGTRLLVL.

The rearrangement joins TRBV6-5 to TRBJ2-5, with 7 bases that match TRBD2. The germline CDR1 and CDR2 sequences are MNHEY and SVGAGI. V lost 6 bases to trimming and J lost 1 base; unmatched junction nucleotides: 5. CDR3 length equals 14 residues. This CDR3 is CASSRGTTQETQYF. DNA of the CDR3: TGTGCCAGCAGCCGCGGGACTACCCAAGAGACCCAGTACTTC.

This clonotype was observed a handful of times. The chain joins TRBV12-3 or TRBV12-4 to TRBJ1-2; D perhaps matches TRBD1 (5 bases). The CDR3 totals 14 residues. Trimming removed 4 bases at V and 8 bases at J, with 17 bases between. The CDR3 reads CASSSGTGFLGYTF. The CDR3 region has the DNA TGTGCCAGCAGTTCCGGGACTGGGTTTTTGGGCTACACCTTC.

This clonotype was detected a few times. The genes are TRBV6-6 and TRBJ2-3; D is perhaps TRBD2 (5 bases). Per the germline V gene, CDR1 is MNHNY and CDR2 is SVGAGI (reference sequence). The CDR3 is 9 residues long. The V end was cut by 11 bases, the J end by 8 bases, with 8 bases between. Here the CDR3 reads CASGVTQYF. In DNA form, the CDR3 reads TGTGCCTCCGGGGTTACGCAGTATTTT.

V is TRBV7-6 and J is TRBJ1-3, with 7 bases fitting TRBD1. The CDR3 is 17 amino acids. Germline V gives CDR1 SGHVS, CDR2 FNYEAQ. Trimming cost V 1 base and J 4 bases; bases outside gene matches: 10. The CDR3 coding sequence is TGTGCCAGCAGCTTAGGCGGACAGGAACTCCTAGGAAACACCATATATTTT. Encoded protein: CASSLGGQELLGNTIYF.

CDR3 residues: CASSFGRTSYEQYF. In DNA, the CDR3 is TGTGCCAGCAGCTTCGGGAGAACCAGCTACGAGCAGTACTTC. The V gene is TRBV7-2, the J gene TRBJ2-7; D is perhaps TRBD2 (6 bases). CDR1 is SGHTA and CDR2 is FQGNSA in the germline V gene. The CDR3 totals 14 residues. The ends were cut back, 3 bases at V and 3 bases at J, with 12 bases in the middle.

The chain uses TRBV19 and TRBJ1-1; 7 bases are shared with TRBD1. This CDR3 spans 14 amino acids. Germline trimming cut 6 bases from V and 1 base from J; bases unmatched to any gene: 5. Germline V gene sequence: CDR1 LNHDA, CDR2 SQIVND (reference sequence). The DNA of the CDR3 is TGTGCCAGTAGCACAGGGGTCCCGAACACTGAAGCTTTCTTT. Protein: CASSTGVPNTEAFF.

This clonotype was counted between two and nine times. The chain employs TRBV7-7 and TRBJ2-2; no firm D call. This CDR3 has 14 residues. Deletions cut 8 bases from V and 5 bases from J, with 15 bases between. Germline V gene lookup returns CDR1 SSHAT and CDR2 FNYEAQ (reference sequence). CDR3 residues: CASGRPDGTGELFF. For the CDR3, the DNA is TGTGCCAGCGGTCGGCCGGACGGGACCGGGGAGCTGTTTTTT.

The chain couples TRBV10-2 to TRBJ1-2, with TRBD1 identical over 7 bases. This CDR3 is built from 14 residues. J lost 5 bases, V lost 6 bases, and 9 bases had no gene match. The germline V gene encodes CDR1 WSHSY and CDR2 SAAADI. Here the CDR3 DNA reads TGCGCCAGCAGCCCAACTGACAGGGTTTATGGCTACACCTTC. Amino acid sequence: CASSPTDRVYGYTF.

This clonotype was picked up a small number of times. This sequence joins TRBV20-1 and TRBJ2-5, with 13 bases matching TRBD2. Losses at the gene ends were 1 base for V and 5 bases for J; bases not matched to a gene: 4. Germline CDR1 is DFQATT and CDR2 is SNEGSKA (reference sequence). The CDR3 is made up of 15 amino acids. The CDR3 nucleotides read TGCAGTGCTAGAGGACTAGCGGGGGGAATCGAGACCCAGTACTTC. This translates into CSARGLAGGIETQYF.

The chain combines TRBV29-1 with TRBJ2-3; TRBD1 is a possible D gene (6 bases). CDR1 SQVTM and CDR2 ANQGSEA come from the germline V gene. This CDR3 is 15 amino acids long. The germline V and J ends were trimmed by 1 base and 0 bases, with 11 bases remaining between them. CDR3 in DNA: TGCAGCGTTGAAGCCGGGACACGTAGCACAGATACGCAGTATTTT. Its protein product is CSVEAGTRSTDTQYF.

This clonotype was counted between two and nine times. CDR3 sequence: CASSQLLGVYEQYF. The CDR3 DNA reads TGCGCCAGCAGCCAACTCCTAGGAGTGTACGAGCAGTACTTC. The V call is TRBV4-3, the J call TRBJ2-7; D unresolved. Germline CDR1 reads LGHNA; CDR2 reads YSLEER. V lost 2 bases and J 4 bases, leaving 12 bases between the germline ends. The CDR3 runs to 14 residues.